Listed here is a single T cell receptor (beta chain). V lost 5 bases to trimming and J lost 2 bases, with 14 bases between them. The CDR3 totals 14 residues. The germline V gene has CDR1 SGHRS and CDR2 YFSETQ. Clones were read by immunoSEQ multiplex PCR, and TCRdb kept only the in-frame ones, dropping some. Of tens of thousands of clones in the sample, about 88% were seen once. No patient had autoimmune disease or received systemic immunosuppression. This record comes from a study of OX40 agonist ivuxolimab in advanced cancers. Sample: CD4+ or CD8+ T cells sorted from blood, taken in a trial of the OX40 agonist ivuxolimab. The sequence derives from an adult with an advanced solid tumor such as melanoma, head and neck, liver or kidney cancer. The chain recombines TRBV5-1 with TRBJ2-7, with D perhaps matching TRBD1 or TRBD2 (5 bases each). CDR3 bases: TGCGCCAGCAGGTCCTCGGGACGCACCTACGAGCAGTACTTC. It yields the protein CASRSSGRTYEQYF. Based on the CDR3 plus reference TRBV5-1 and TRBJ2-7, the full variable domain is KAGVTQTPRYLIKTRGQQVTLSCSPISGHRSVSWYQQTPGQGLQFLFEYFSETQRNKGNFPGRFSGRQFSNSRSEMNVSTLELGDSALYLCASRSSGRTYEQYFGPGTRLTVT.